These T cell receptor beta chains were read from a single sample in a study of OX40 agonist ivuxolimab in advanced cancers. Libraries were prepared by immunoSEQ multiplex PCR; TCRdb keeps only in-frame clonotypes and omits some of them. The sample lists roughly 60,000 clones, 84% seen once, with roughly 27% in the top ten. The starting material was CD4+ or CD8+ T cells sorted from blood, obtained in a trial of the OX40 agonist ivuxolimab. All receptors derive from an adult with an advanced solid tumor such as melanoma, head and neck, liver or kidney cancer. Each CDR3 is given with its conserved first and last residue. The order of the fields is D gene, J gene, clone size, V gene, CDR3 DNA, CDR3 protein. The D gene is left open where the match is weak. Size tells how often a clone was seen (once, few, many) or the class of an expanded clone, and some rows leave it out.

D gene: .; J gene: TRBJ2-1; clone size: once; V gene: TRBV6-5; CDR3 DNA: TGTGCCAGCAGTTATGGGACGGGTTTCTACAATGAGCAGTTCTTC; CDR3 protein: CASSYGTGFYNEQFF
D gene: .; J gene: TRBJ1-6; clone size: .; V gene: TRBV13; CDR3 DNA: TGTGCCAGCAGCACCCCCGATTCACCCCTCCACTTT; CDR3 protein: CASSTPDSPLHF
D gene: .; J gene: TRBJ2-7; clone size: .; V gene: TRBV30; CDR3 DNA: TGTGCCTACTTGGGGGGTTCCTACGAGCAGTACTTC; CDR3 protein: CAYLGGSYEQYF
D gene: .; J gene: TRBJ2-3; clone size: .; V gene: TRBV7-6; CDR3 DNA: TGTGCCAGCAGCTTAATCGGCCCAGGTGGGGATACGCAGTATTTT; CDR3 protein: CASSLIGPGGDTQYF
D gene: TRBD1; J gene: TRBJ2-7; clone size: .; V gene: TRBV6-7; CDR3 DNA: TGTGCCAGCAGTTCCATTCCCGGGACAGGGGTCGTCTACGAGCAGTACTTC; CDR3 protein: CASSSIPGTGVVYEQYF
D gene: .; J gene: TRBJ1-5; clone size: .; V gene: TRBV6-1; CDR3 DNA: TGTGCCAGCAGTGAACGAGGGATGAGCAATCAGCCCCAGCATTTT; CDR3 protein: CASSERGMSNQPQHF
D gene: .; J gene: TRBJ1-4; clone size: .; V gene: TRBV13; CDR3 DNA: TGTGCCAGCAGCTCGGAGGAAAATGAAAAACTGTTTTTT; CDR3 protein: CASSSEENEKLFF
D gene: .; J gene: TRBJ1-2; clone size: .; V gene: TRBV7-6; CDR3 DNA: TGTGCCAGCAGCCGAGGGATCCGAGCTAACTATGGCTACACCTTC; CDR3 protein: CASSRGIRANYGYTF
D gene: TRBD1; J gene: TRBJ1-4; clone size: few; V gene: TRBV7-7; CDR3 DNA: TGTGCCAGCAGCGAGGGGACAGGGGGCGGAGAAAAACTGTTTTTT; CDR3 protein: CASSEGTGGGEKLFF
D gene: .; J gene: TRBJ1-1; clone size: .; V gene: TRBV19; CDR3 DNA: TGTGCCAGTAACCGGAGGGGCCTCCGGGGCACTGAAGCTTTCTTT; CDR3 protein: CASNRRGLRGTEAFF
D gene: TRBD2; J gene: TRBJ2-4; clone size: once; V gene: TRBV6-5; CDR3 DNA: TGTGCCAGCAGGCCCTGGGAGGGGAACATTCAGTACTTC; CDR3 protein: CASRPWEGNIQYF
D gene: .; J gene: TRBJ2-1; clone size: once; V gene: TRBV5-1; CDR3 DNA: TGCGCCAGCAAGGGACACATCTCCTACAATGAGCAGTTCTTC; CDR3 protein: CASKGHISYNEQFF
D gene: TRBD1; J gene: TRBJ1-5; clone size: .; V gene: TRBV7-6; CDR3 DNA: TGTGCCAGCAGCTTATTGGCAGGGGGTGAACAGCCCCAGCATTTT; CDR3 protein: CASSLLAGGEQPQHF
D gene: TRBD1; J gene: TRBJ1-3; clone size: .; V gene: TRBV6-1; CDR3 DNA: TGTGCCAGCACCTCAGGGGGGAGATTTGGAAACACCATATATTTT; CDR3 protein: CASTSGGRFGNTIYF